This record concerns one TCR beta chain sequence. The sample's treatment: some 20 received Ad26.COV2.S at low or high dose, single or two shots; about 5 received placebo; per-sample allocation not given. Each sample was drawn 63 days after the first injection (of vaccine or placebo). At a Boston site, the person donating was an adult of 18-55 years. The table came from immunoSEQ multiplex PCR; TCRdb's copy has only in-frame clones and leaves some out. The data hold 400,000 to 450,000 clones, with approximately 90% observed a single time. V gave up 3 bases and J gave up 3 bases, with 9 bases separating them. Germline V CDR1 and CDR2: LGHDT, YNNKEL (reference sequence). The CDR3 runs to 13 residues. This sample was taken from a study of Ad26.COV2.S vaccination and SARS-CoV-2 variants.

The receptor was isolated from a person between 18 and 65 years old who received the Ad26.COV2.S COVID-19 vaccine or a placebo. The source material was peripheral blood, sampled in a trial of Ad26.COV2.S vaccine versus placebo. The genes are TRBV3-1 (or the pseudogene TRBV3-2) and TRBJ2-7; a weak D match, TRBD1 (5 bases). The CDR3 DNA is TGTGCCAGCAGCCAGGGCAGGGTCTACGAGCAGTACTTC. Its protein product is CASSQGRVYEQYF.